The 20 T cell receptor beta chains listed next were all sequenced from one sample in a study of blood T cell repertoires in COVID-19. Produced via immunoSEQ multiplex PCR; TCRdb's table is partial and in-frame only. Of roughly 100,000 clones listed, around 90% are singletons. The sequenced sample was peripheral blood. All receptors come from a woman aged 50 to 60 with COVID-19, enrolled during active disease.

The chain is built from TRBV7-2 and TRBJ2-7; 10 bases are shared with TRBD1. V shed 3 bases and J 2 bases; nucleotides not matched to a gene: 4. Germline-derived CDR1 and CDR2 are SGHTA and FQGNSA. The CDR3 has 15 amino acids. The CDR3 DNA is TGTGCCAGCAGCTTGACAGGGGGCCAAGCCTACGAGCAGTACTTC. This sequence encodes CASSLTGGQAYEQYF. Together with reference TRBV7-2 and TRBJ2-7, the CDR3 gives the full variable domain: GAGVSQSPSNKVTEKGKDVELRCDPISGHTALYWYRQSLGQGLEFLIYFQGNSAPDKSGLPSDRFSAERTGGSVSTLTIQRTQQEDSAVYLCASSLTGGQAYEQYFGPGTRLTVT.

This chain uses TRBV19 with TRBJ2-3; 10 nucleotides line up with TRBD2. CDR3 length equals 16 residues. V lost 6 bases to trimming and J lost 0 bases; unmatched junction nucleotides: 6. Germline CDR1 is LNHDA and CDR2 is SQIVND (reference sequence). In DNA form, the CDR3 reads TGTGCCAGTAGCACCGGACTAGCGGCTAGCACAGATACGCAGTATTTT. It is translated as CASSTGLAASTDTQYF.

The chain joins TRBV29-1 to TRBJ2-5, with a weak D call TRBD2 (6 bases). CDR1 and CDR2 (germline): SQVTM, ANQGSEA. The CDR3 runs to 11 residues. The ends were cut back, 7 bases at V and 4 bases at J, with 10 bases in the middle. In nucleotides, the CDR3 is TGCAGCGGGGAGGTACTAGAGACCCAGTACTTC. Its translation is CSGEVLETQYF.

The chain employs TRBV12-5 and TRBJ2-2; a possible D gene is TRBD2 (6 bases). The V and J ends lost 5 bases and 0 bases respectively, with 10 bases between them. The length of the CDR3 is 15 residues. Looked up from germline, CDR1 is LGHNT and CDR2 is FRNRAP. The DNA of the CDR3 is TGTGCTAGTGGTGGAGCGGGTTCGAACACCGGGGAGCTGTTTTTT. Its protein is CASGGAGSNTGELFF.

The chain uses TRBV3-1 (or the pseudogene TRBV3-2) and TRBJ2-1; 8 bases agree with TRBD1. Germline assignment: CDR1 LGHDT and CDR2 YNNKEL (reference sequence). Trimming at V came to 5 bases and at J to 5 bases, leaving 8 bases not matched to a gene. CDR3 length: 15 residues. The CDR3: CASSNRQGWDNEQFF. CDR3 bases: TGTGCCAGCAGCAACCGACAGGGGTGGGACAATGAGCAGTTCTTC.

V usage is TRBV19 and J usage is TRBJ1-2; 10 bases match TRBD1. This CDR3 region has 13 residues. Germline-derived CDR1 and CDR2 are LNHDA and SQIVND (reference sequence). The ends lost 5 bases at V and 10 bases at J; junction bases unmatched: 7. As DNA, the CDR3 is TGTGCCAGTAGTCCGGGGACAGGGGATGACTACACCTTC. This gives the protein CASSPGTGDDYTF.

Remarks on this clone: Compared with germline, one end of the junction differs, possibly owing to a read error. The rearrangement joins TRBV27 to TRBJ2-1, with D possibly TRBD2 on 6 matching bases. This CDR3 is built from 13 residues. CDR1 and CDR2 (germline): MNHEY, SMNVEV (reference sequence). This CDR3 is CASRRAQYHEQFF. Written as DNA, the CDR3 is TGTGCGAGCAGGAGGGCACAATATCATGAGCAGTTCTTC.

The J gene is TRBJ2-3, the V gene TRBV24-1; D gene ambiguous. V lost 7 bases and J 5 bases, leaving 6 bases between the germline ends. The CDR3 is made up of 11 amino acids. Germline-derived CDR1 and CDR2 are KGHDR and SFDVKD. The CDR3 DNA sequence: TGTGCCACCAGCTTCAGAGATACGCAGTATTTT. Amino acids: CATSFRDTQYF.

The chain carries TRBV19 and TRBJ1-3, with TRBD1 identical over 7 bases. The CDR3 length is 15 residues. Germline assignment: CDR1 LNHDA and CDR2 SQIVND (reference sequence). V shed 4 bases and J 0 bases; nucleotides not matched to a gene: 3. CDR3 sequence: CASSTRQGSGNTIYF. The CDR3 DNA reads as TGTGCCAGTAGTACGCGACAGGGCTCTGGAAACACCATATATTTT. Full variable domain (rest looked up from reference TRBV19 and TRBJ1-3): DGGITQSPKYLFRKEGQNVTLSCEQNLNHDAMYWYRQDPGQGLRLIYYSQIVNDFQKGDIAEGYSVSREKKESFPLTVTSAQKNPTAFYLCASSTRQGSGNTIYFGEGSWLTVV.

This chain joins TRBV2 and TRBJ1-2; no clear D gene. V lost 6 bases to trimming and J lost 1 base, with 6 bases between them. This CDR3 region has 12 residues. Germline CDR1 and CDR2: SNHLY and FYNNEI. CDR3 sequence reads: CASRQDNYGYTF. The CDR3 region has the DNA TGTGCCAGCAGGCAGGATAACTATGGCTACACCTTC.

The rearrangement joins TRBV9 to TRBJ2-5, with 12 nucleotides matching TRBD1. V shed 2 bases, J shed 2 bases, and the junction held 4 bases outside the gene matches. Germline values: CDR1 SGDLS, CDR2 YYNGEE. The CDR3 is made up of 16 amino acids. DNA for the CDR3: TGTGCCAGCAGCGTTGGGACAGGGGGCTATCAAGAGACCCAGTACTTC. Protein product: CASSVGTGGYQETQYF.

V usage is TRBV13 and J usage is TRBJ1-6; maybe TRBD1 (5 bases). Trimming stripped 6 bases from V and 7 bases from J, with 19 bases between. The CDR3 contains 16 residues. CDR1 is PRHDT, CDR2 FYEKMQ, per germline (reference sequence). Here the CDR3 reads CASRRIEGAINSPLHF. CDR3 nucleotides: TGTGCCAGCAGAAGAATCGAAGGGGCTATAAATTCACCCCTCCACTTT. The variable domain in full, completed from reference TRBV13 and TRBJ1-6, reads AAGVIQSPRHLIKEKRETATLKCYPIPRHDTVYWYQQGPGQDPQFLISFYEKMQSDKGSIPDRFSAQQFSDYHSELNMSSLELGDSALYFCASRRIEGAINSPLHFGNGTRLTVT.

This chain joins TRBV27 and TRBJ2-1, with a weak D call TRBD1 (6 bases). CDR3 length: 15 amino acids. The germline CDR1 and CDR2 sequences are MNHEY and SMNVEV (reference sequence). V lost 2 bases, J lost 3 bases, and 11 bases lay in between. This chain's CDR3 is CASSLSGGNYNEQFF. Written as DNA, the CDR3 is TGTGCCAGCAGTTTAAGTGGGGGCAACTACAATGAGCAGTTCTTC.

This rearrangement joins TRBV7-3 to TRBJ1-1; D gene ambiguous. CDR1 and CDR2 (germline): SGHTA, FQGTGA. This CDR3 is built from 15 residues. Trimming took off 2 bases at V and 0 bases at J, with 10 bases between the two ends. This CDR3 is CASSLRSVMNTEAFF. The CDR3 coding sequence is TGTGCCAGCAGCTTACGATCAGTAATGAACACTGAAGCTTTCTTT.

The chain has TRBV7-3 and TRBJ2-1, with D tentatively TRBD1 (5 bases). Per the germline V gene, CDR1 is SGHTA and CDR2 is FQGTGA. The CDR3 contains 14 residues. V was cut by 4 bases and J by 5 bases, with 12 bases left in between. The CDR3 sequence is CASSSTGRDNEQFF. CDR3 coding DNA: TGTGCCAGCAGCTCCACGGGCAGGGACAATGAGCAGTTCTTC.

V gene TRBV6-5 combines with J gene TRBJ1-1; D is possibly TRBD1 (5 bases). Germline loops: CDR1 MNHEY, CDR2 SVGAGI. The CDR3 has 13 residues. Trimming shortened V by 5 bases and J by 0 bases, and 7 bases separated the two germline ends. DNA of the CDR3: TGTGCCAGCAGTCGACAGCTGAACACTGAAGCTTTCTTT. This sequence encodes CASSRQLNTEAFF.

This chain links TRBV27 with TRBJ2-7, with 11 bases aligning to TRBD1. CDR1 and CDR2 (germline): MNHEY, SMNVEV (reference sequence). The CDR3 contains 14 residues. With 11 bases clipped from V and 7 bases from J, the junction kept 13 bases outside the gene matches. This CDR3 is CASWTGGLIGEQYF. CDR3 DNA: TGTGCCTCCTGGACAGGGGGCCTTATTGGGGAGCAGTACTTC.

Turning to this clone: A much larger clone differs by one base, so this may be a read error. The CDR3 sequence is CASSRTGANYGYTF. CDR3 coding DNA: TGTGCCAGCAGTCGGACAGGGGCTAACTATGGCTACACCTTC. V gene TRBV6-5 combines with J gene TRBJ1-2; 9 nucleotides line up with TRBD1. The CDR3 loop spans 14 amino acids. The ends lost 5 bases at V and 0 bases at J; junction bases unmatched: 1. Germline V lookup: CDR1 MNHEY, CDR2 SVGAGI.

Concerning this clone: The same CDR3 also results from other DNA sequences found in this sample. The V gene is TRBV2, the J gene TRBJ2-3; 7 bases fit TRBD2. Per germline, CDR1 SNHLY and CDR2 FYNNEI. Trimming at V came to 6 bases and at J to 0 bases, leaving 12 bases not matched to a gene. This CDR3 region has 17 residues. The CDR3 nucleotides read TGTGCCAGCAGCCGATGGACTAGTGGGGCCAGCACAGATACGCAGTATTTT. It codes for CASSRWTSGASTDTQYF.

The chain employs TRBV7-2 and TRBJ2-7; D possibly corresponds to TRBD2 (6 bases). CDR3 length: 16 residues. Germline-derived CDR1 and CDR2 are SGHTA and FQGNSA. Trimming removed 2 bases from V and 0 bases from J, with 14 bases in between. Written as DNA, the CDR3 is TGTGCCAGCAGCTTAATTTGGGACGGGAGCTCCTACGAGCAGTACTTC. The encoded protein is CASSLIWDGSSYEQYF. The entire variable domain, with the rest obtained from reference TRBV7-2 and TRBJ2-7, is as follows: GAGVSQSPSNKVTEKGKDVELRCDPISGHTALYWYRQSLGQGLEFLIYFQGNSAPDKSGLPSDRFSAERTGGSVSTLTIQRTQQEDSAVYLCASSLIWDGSSYEQYFGPGTRLTVT.